This T cell receptor (beta chain) originates from a study of T-cell reconstitution after alpha-beta-depleted transplantation in children. Findings and limits, study-wide: TCRbeta diversity was high at day 60 in some patients (a result of surviving recipient T cells and thymic progenitors). When one year had passed after transplant, most T-cell counts and diversity came from newly produced T cells. About two months after transplant, alpha-beta T cells reportedly came from several hundred expanded graft clones.

This clonotype showed up just a few times. No antigen is known for it. The TCRbeta library was prepared with unique molecular identifiers. From the PCR reads, TCRdb called clonotypes with MiXCR, one entry per CDR3 protein. The sample contains about 580,000 distinct CDR3 sequences, 25% to 30% of which appear only once. The V and J ends lost 6 bases and 1 base respectively, with 12 bases between them. CDR1 SQVTM and CDR2 ANQGSEA come from the germline V gene. The CDR3 totals 13 residues. The TCR sequence derives from a boy younger than two with Wiskott-Aldrich syndrome, due to receive a stem cell transplant. The chain links TRBV29-1 to TRBJ1-1, with D possibly matching TRBD1 (5 bases). Sequencing was performed on PBMCs, taken before TCRalphabeta/CD19-depleted stem cell transplant. The CDR3 sequence: CSVLGLQNTEAFF. The CDR3 region has the DNA TGCAGCGTCCTGGGACTCCAGAACACTGAAGCTTTCTTT.